Below, 28 T cell receptor beta chains from the same sample are listed, as sequenced in a study of technical replicates of blood from a handful of donors. Libraries were prepared by immunoSEQ multiplex PCR; TCRdb keeps only in-frame clonotypes and omits some of them. The sample consists of just over 8,000 clones, around 90% of them appearing once. Sequencing was done on a sample of PBMCs. Receptors were obtained from a human donor in good health.

The gene calls are TRBV18 and TRBJ1-4; TRBD1 agrees at 8 bases. Germline loops: CDR1 KGHSH, CDR2 LQKENI. Trimming cost V 6 bases and J 8 bases; bases outside gene matches: 8. The CDR3 consists of 14 residues. CDR3 in DNA: TGTGCCAGCTCTCCTGGACAGGGAAGGGAAAAACTGTTTTTT. Translated, it gives CASSPGQGREKLFF.

The rearrangement uses TRBV19 and TRBJ1-1, with D maybe TRBD1 (6 bases). From germline, CDR1 is LNHDA and CDR2 SQIVND (reference sequence). The CDR3 loop spans 14 amino acids. With 6 bases removed from V and 4 bases from J, the gap between germline ends came to 15 bases. CDR3 bases: TGTGCCAGTAGGGTAAGGGGGAGTGCCACTGAAGCTTTCTTT. Translating gives CASRVRGSATEAFF. The whole variable domain, filled in from reference TRBV19 and TRBJ1-1, reads DGGITQSPKYLFRKEGQNVTLSCEQNLNHDAMYWYRQDPGQGLRLIYYSQIVNDFQKGDIAEGYSVSREKKESFPLTVTSAQKNPTAFYLCASRVRGSATEAFFGQGTRLTVV.

V is TRBV11-2 and J is TRBJ1-2; D perhaps matches TRBD1 (5 bases). Germline CDR1 reads SGHAT; CDR2 reads FQNNGV. Trimming pared 3 bases from V and 0 bases from J, leaving 8 bases between. The CDR3 is 14 residues long. CDR3: CASSFTGANYGYTF. The CDR3 bases are TGTGCCAGCAGCTTTACAGGAGCTAACTATGGCTACACCTTC. Complete variable domain (other parts from reference TRBV11-2 and TRBJ1-2): EAGVAQSPRYKIIEKRQSVAFWCNPISGHATLYWYQQILGQGPKLLIQFQNNGVVDDSQLPKDRFSAERLKGVDSTLKIQPAKLEDSAVYLCASSFTGANYGYTFGSGTRLTVV.

V is TRBV11-3 and J is TRBJ2-7; tentative D call: TRBD2 (6 bases). This CDR3 comprises 15 residues. Trimming stripped 5 bases from V and 3 bases from J, with 17 bases between. Germline loops: CDR1 SGHNT, CDR2 YENEEA. As DNA, the CDR3 is TGTGCCAGCAGCCCTAAGGCTAGCGCAGACTACGAGCAGTACTTC. As protein: CASSPKASADYEQYF.

The rearrangement uses TRBV6-5 and TRBJ1-2; perhaps TRBD1 as D (5 bases). CDR3 length: 14 residues. V was shortened by 6 bases and J by 2 bases, with 13 bases between the two germline ends. CDR1 and CDR2 from the germline V gene are MNHEY and SVGAGI. The CDR3 is CASRRDRGNYGYTF. The CDR3 DNA sequence: TGTGCCAGCAGGCGGGATAGGGGCAACTATGGCTACACCTTC.

The chain couples TRBV4-2 to TRBJ2-2; the D is unclear. Deletions cut 1 base from V and 1 base from J, with 7 bases between. From germline, CDR1 is LGHNA and CDR2 YNFKEQ. The CDR3 extends over 15 amino acids. The CDR3 protein is CASSQVVVNTGELFF. The DNA for the CDR3 is TGTGCCAGCAGCCAAGTAGTGGTGAACACCGGGGAGCTGTTTTTT.

The chain couples TRBV5-1 to TRBJ2-7, with 13 bases aligning to TRBD2. The germline gives CDR1 SGHRS, CDR2 YFSETQ. The CDR3 sequence is 16 residues long. V gave up 6 bases and J gave up 0 bases; unmatched junction bases: 6. CDR3 sequence: CASTGTSGKSSYEQYF. CDR3 sequence (DNA): TGCGCCAGCACCGGGACTAGCGGGAAGAGCTCCTACGAGCAGTACTTC.

The chain links TRBV9 to TRBJ2-7, with D tentatively TRBD2 (7 bases). Germline assignment: CDR1 SGDLS and CDR2 YYNGEE. V lost 0 bases and J lost 0, with 13 bases in between. This CDR3 has 16 amino acids. In DNA form, the CDR3 reads TGTGCCAGCAGCGTAGGGGGGAGGGGGAGCTCCTACGAGCAGTACTTC. Protein: CASSVGGRGSSYEQYF.

This rearrangement joins TRBV30 to TRBJ2-2; D not certain. The germline V gene encodes CDR1 GTSNPN and CDR2 SVGIG (reference sequence). Trimming left V 2 bases short and J 7 bases short, with 11 bases between. This CDR3 has 13 residues. The CDR3 region is CAWSTRRRGELFF. CDR3 coding DNA: TGTGCCTGGAGTACACGGCGGCGCGGGGAGCTGTTTTTT.

The chain carries TRBV6-5 and TRBJ2-2; 11 bases are a match to TRBD2. This CDR3 is built from 14 residues. The V segment lost 7 bases and the J segment 5 bases; nucleotides outside the gene matches: 3. CDR1 and CDR2 from the germline V gene are MNHEY and SVGAGI. The CDR3 DNA is TGTGCCAGCAACCGACTAGCGGGAACCGGGGAGCTGTTTTTT. Residues: CASNRLAGTGELFF.

V and J are TRBV20-1 and TRBJ2-5; D unclear. CDR3 length: 10 amino acids. The germline V gene has CDR1 DFQATT and CDR2 SNEGSKA (reference sequence). The V end lost 6 bases, the J end lost 5 bases, and 7 bases lay between the germline ends. The CDR3 reads CSARSETQYF. CDR3 DNA sequence: TGCAGTGCGAGGTCGGAGACCCAGTACTTC.

V is TRBV5-5 and J is TRBJ2-5, with 9 bases matching TRBD1. With 5 bases clipped from V and 5 bases from J, the junction kept 10 bases outside the gene matches. In germline, CDR1 is SGHKS, CDR2 YYEKEE (reference sequence). CDR3 length: 15 amino acids. The CDR3 coding sequence is TGTGCCAGCAGTTTGACAGGGGGTGTTATGGAGACCCAGTACTTC. This translates into CASSLTGGVMETQYF.

This chain uses TRBV6-1 with TRBJ1-2, with TRBD1 matching 7 bases. CDR3 length equals 15 residues. V was clipped by 0 bases and J by 3 bases; unmatched bases: 4. Germline V gene lookup returns CDR1 MNHNS and CDR2 SASEGT. The CDR3 DNA reads TGTGCCAGCAGTGAAGCGGCCAGGGGGTACTATGGCTACACCTTC. Amino acid sequence: CASSEAARGYYGYTF.

The gene calls are TRBV2 and TRBJ2-2; 11 positions match TRBD2. Germline values: CDR1 SNHLY, CDR2 FYNNEI. The junction had 5 bases not matched to a gene; V was cut back by 6 bases and J by 5 bases. The CDR3 runs to 15 residues. The CDR3 region is CASRPGLAETGELFF. In DNA form, the CDR3 reads TGTGCCAGCAGACCGGGACTAGCGGAAACCGGGGAGCTGTTTTTT.

The V call is TRBV30, the J call TRBJ2-7; D gene uncertain. Trimming stripped 0 bases from V and 8 bases from J, with 11 bases between. Germline CDR1 GTSNPN, CDR2 SVGIG (reference sequence). The CDR3 loop spans 12 amino acids. The CDR3 spells CAWSVTVSKQYF. DNA of the CDR3: TGTGCCTGGAGTGTAACGGTCTCGAAGCAGTACTTC.

The chain uses TRBV11-2 and TRBJ2-7; TRBD2 matches at 12 bases. V was pared by 3 bases and J by 4 bases, with 4 bases of the junction left unmatched. The CDR3 totals 15 residues. Germline V gene sequence: CDR1 SGHAT, CDR2 FQNNGV. DNA of the CDR3: TGTGCCAGCAGCTTTACTAGCGGGAGGATATACGAGCAGTACTTC. Protein sequence: CASSFTSGRIYEQYF. The full variable domain, in which reference TRBV11-2 and TRBJ2-7 provide the parts outside the CDR3, is EAGVAQSPRYKIIEKRQSVAFWCNPISGHATLYWYQQILGQGPKLLIQFQNNGVVDDSQLPKDRFSAERLKGVDSTLKIQPAKLEDSAVYLCASSFTSGRIYEQYFGPGTRLTVT.

The chain combines TRBV30 with TRBJ2-5; 9 bases line up with TRBD2. The CDR3 length is 15 residues. V gave up 3 bases and J gave up 1 base; unmatched junction bases: 6. Germline V gene lookup returns CDR1 GTSNPN and CDR2 SVGIG (reference sequence). This CDR3 reads CAWRGKTSGQETQYF. The CDR3 DNA is TGTGCCTGGAGAGGGAAGACTAGCGGCCAAGAGACCCAGTACTTC.

The chain carries TRBV18 and TRBJ2-1; D is undetermined. The CDR3 is 14 residues long. Germline V gives CDR1 KGHSH, CDR2 LQKENI. V gave up 0 bases and J gave up 2 bases, with 5 bases separating them. CDR3 in amino acids: CASSPPSAYNEQFF. CDR3 DNA sequence: TGTGCCAGCTCACCACCTTCGGCCTACAATGAGCAGTTCTTC.

V is TRBV30 and J is TRBJ2-1; 7 positions match TRBD1. The germline V gene encodes CDR1 GTSNPN and CDR2 SVGIG (reference sequence). The J segment lost 10 bases and the V segment lost 0 bases, leaving 12 bases of the junction unmatched. This CDR3 is 15 amino acids long. CDR3 bases: TGTGCCTGGAGTGTACAGGGGAACTACGTGAGGGAGCAGTTCTTC. Translation: CAWSVQGNYVREQFF.

V gene TRBV27 combines with J gene TRBJ2-1; 11 positions agree with TRBD2. Per the germline V gene, CDR1 is MNHEY and CDR2 is SMNVEV (reference sequence). There are 15 residues in the CDR3. The V gene end was trimmed by 2 bases and the J gene end by 9 bases; junction bases not matched to a gene: 6. This CDR3 reads CASSLGSSGRSEQFF. For the CDR3, the DNA is TGTGCCAGCAGTTTAGGGTCTAGCGGGAGGTCTGAGCAGTTCTTC.

The gene calls are TRBV7-8 and TRBJ2-5; 7 positions match TRBD2. From germline, CDR1 is SGHVS and CDR2 FQNEAQ. V was clipped by 5 bases and J by 5 bases; unmatched bases: 8. The CDR3 length is 14 residues. As DNA, the CDR3 is TGTGCCAGCAGCCGAGGGAGGGCCCGTGAGACCCAGTACTTC. Its translation is CASSRGRARETQYF.

The chain recombines TRBV6-1 with TRBJ2-2; tentatively, D is TRBD2 (6 bases). CDR1 MNHNS and CDR2 SASEGT come from the germline V gene. The V and J ends lost 2 bases and 3 bases respectively, with 13 bases between them. The length of the CDR3 is 16 residues. This chain's CDR3 is CASSEPRGTDTGELFF. Here the CDR3 DNA reads TGTGCCAGCAGTGAACCGCGGGGAACGGACACCGGGGAGCTGTTTTTT.

The rearrangement joins TRBV7-8 to TRBJ2-7, with D hard to call. V dropped 7 bases and J dropped 1 base, with 11 bases sitting between them. The germline V gene encodes CDR1 SGHVS and CDR2 FQNEAQ. The CDR3 has 13 residues. This chain's CDR3 is CASTSAVSYEQYF. DNA for the CDR3: TGTGCCAGCACTTCCGCGGTTTCCTACGAGCAGTACTTC.

J is TRBJ2-1 and V is TRBV4-1; TRBD2 aligns across 8 bases. Losses at the gene ends were 0 bases for V and 10 bases for J; bases not matched to a gene: 2. This CDR3 has 13 residues. Germline loops: CDR1 MGHRA, CDR2 YSYEKL. DNA of the CDR3: TGCGCCAGCAGCCAAGAAGGCGGGGGGGAGCAGTTCTTC. Translated, it gives CASSQEGGGEQFF.

The gene calls are TRBV5-1 and TRBJ2-1, with a weak D call TRBD1 (6 bases). This CDR3 comprises 16 residues. The germline V and J ends were trimmed by 3 bases and 2 bases, with 15 bases remaining between them. Looked up from germline, CDR1 is SGHRS and CDR2 is YFSETQ. The CDR3 reads CASSWQGTGTYNEQFF. CDR3 coding DNA: TGCGCCAGCAGCTGGCAGGGTACAGGGACCTACAATGAGCAGTTCTTC.

The genes are TRBV14 and TRBJ2-1, with TRBD2 as a possible D gene (6 bases). Germline assignment: CDR1 SGHDN and CDR2 FVKESK. V was pared by 5 bases and J by 1 base, with 12 bases between. The CDR3 spans 15 residues. The CDR3 sequence is CASSYGSGSYNEQFF. CDR3 nucleotides: TGTGCCAGCAGCTACGGGAGCGGGTCCTACAATGAGCAGTTCTTC. Full variable domain (missing parts from reference TRBV14 and TRBJ2-1): EAGVTQFPSHSVIEKGQTVTLRCDPISGHDNLYWYRRVMGKEIKFLLHFVKESKQDESGMPNNRFLAERTGGTYSTLKVQPAELEDSGVYFCASSYGSGSYNEQFFGPGTRLTVL.

The chain carries TRBV29-1 and TRBJ2-7; D possibly corresponds to TRBD2 (6 bases). CDR1 is SQVTM, CDR2 ANQGSEA, per germline. The V and J ends lost 6 bases and 7 bases respectively, with 16 bases between them. The CDR3 is 12 amino acids. CDR3 amino acids: CSVIGGVGEQYF. The CDR3 DNA is TGCAGCGTCATAGGAGGGGTTGGGGAGCAGTACTTC.

The chain combines TRBV30 with TRBJ2-3; TRBD2 agrees at 12 bases. The CDR3 extends over 13 amino acids. J was trimmed by 4 bases and V by 5 bases; bases with no gene match: 1. The germline gives CDR1 GTSNPN, CDR2 SVGIG (reference sequence). The CDR3 here is CAWASGRADTQYF. The CDR3, as DNA: TGTGCCTGGGCTAGCGGGAGGGCAGATACGCAGTATTTT.